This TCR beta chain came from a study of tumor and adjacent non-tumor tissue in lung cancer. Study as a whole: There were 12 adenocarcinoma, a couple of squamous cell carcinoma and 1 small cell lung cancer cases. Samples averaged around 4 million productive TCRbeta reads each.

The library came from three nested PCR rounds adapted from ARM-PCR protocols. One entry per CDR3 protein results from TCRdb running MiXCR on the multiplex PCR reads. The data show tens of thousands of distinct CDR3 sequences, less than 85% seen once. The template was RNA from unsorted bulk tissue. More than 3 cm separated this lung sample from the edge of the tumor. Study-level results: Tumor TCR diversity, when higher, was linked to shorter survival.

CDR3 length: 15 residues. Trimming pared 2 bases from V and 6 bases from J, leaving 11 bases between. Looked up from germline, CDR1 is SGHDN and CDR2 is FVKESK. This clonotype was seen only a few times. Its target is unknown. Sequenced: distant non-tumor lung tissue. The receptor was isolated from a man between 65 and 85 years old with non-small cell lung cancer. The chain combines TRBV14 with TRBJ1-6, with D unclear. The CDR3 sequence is CASSQRTVPNSPLHF. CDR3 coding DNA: TGTGCCAGCAGCCAACGTACTGTTCCTAATTCACCCCTCCACTTT.